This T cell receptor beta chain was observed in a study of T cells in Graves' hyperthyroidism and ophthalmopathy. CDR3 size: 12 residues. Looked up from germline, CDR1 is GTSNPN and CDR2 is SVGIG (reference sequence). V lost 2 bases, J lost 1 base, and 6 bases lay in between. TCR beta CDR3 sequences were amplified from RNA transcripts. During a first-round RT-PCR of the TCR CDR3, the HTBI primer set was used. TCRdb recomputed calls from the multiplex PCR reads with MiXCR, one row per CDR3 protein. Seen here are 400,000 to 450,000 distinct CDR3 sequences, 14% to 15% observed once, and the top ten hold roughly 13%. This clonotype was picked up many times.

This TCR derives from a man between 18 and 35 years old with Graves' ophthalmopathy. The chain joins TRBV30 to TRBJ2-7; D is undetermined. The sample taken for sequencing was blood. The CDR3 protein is CAWSKPSYEQYF. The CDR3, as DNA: TGTGCCTGGAGTAAACCGTCCTACGAGCAGTACTTC.